The rows below give T cell receptor beta chains drawn from one sample of a study of blood T cell repertoires in COVID-19. Only in-frame clones appear in the TCRdb table, and some are missing; sequencing was by immunoSEQ multiplex PCR. The table lists over 75,000 clones, over 70% of them singletons, with less than 20% in the top ten. What was sequenced was peripheral blood. The receptors stem from a human donor in a cohort sampled during active COVID-19. The CDR3 runs from the conserved cysteine through the conserved F or W. The D gene is left open where the match is weak. The size entry is marked missing in some rows and otherwise reads once, few, many or a size class.

j_gene	len	abundance	d_gene	v_gene	CDR3aa	CDR3nt
TRBJ1-6	17	-	-	TRBV7-2	CASSAFSGSSYNSPLHF	TGTGCCAGCAGCGCCTTTTCGGGGAGCTCCTATAATTCACCCCTCCACTTT
TRBJ1-5	15	-	-	TRBV30	CAWSPWGVSNQPQHF	TGTGCCTGGAGTCCTTGGGGGGTTAGCAATCAGCCCCAGCATTTT
TRBJ1-1	16	-	-	TRBV13	CASSPRTALMNTEAFF	TGTGCCAGCAGCCCCAGGACAGCTCTGATGAACACTGAAGCTTTCTTT
TRBJ2-7	13	-	TRBD2	TRBV5-5	CASSFGGDYEQYF	TGTGCCAGCAGCTTCGGGGGGGACTACGAGCAGTACTTC
TRBJ1-1	15	-	TRBD1	TRBV19	CASRSITGVRTEAFF	TGTGCCAGTAGATCGATTACAGGGGTAAGGACTGAAGCTTTCTTT
TRBJ1-1	15	-	TRBD1	TRBV18	CASSPQGASDTEAFF	TGTGCCAGCTCACCGCAGGGGGCCAGCGACACTGAAGCTTTCTTT
TRBJ2-2	15	-	TRBD1	TRBV18	CASSQRQGNTGELFF	TGTGCCAGCTCGCAACGACAGGGAAACACCGGGGAGCTGTTTTTT
TRBJ1-1	15	-	TRBD1	TRBV5-1	CASSPNRGMNTEAFF	TGCGCCAGCAGCCCAAACAGGGGCATGAACACTGAAGCTTTCTTT
TRBJ2-3	15	-	TRBD2	TRBV19	CASRSTSGGTDTQYF	TGTGCCAGTCGATCGACTAGCGGGGGCACAGATACGCAGTATTTT
TRBJ2-3	12	-	-	TRBV30	CAWSRRGDTQYF	TGTGCCTGGAGCCGCCGGGGGGATACGCAGTATTTT
TRBJ1-2	13	-	-	TRBV10-3	CAISREEGYGYTF	TGTGCCATCAGCCGCGAGGAGGGCTATGGCTACACCTTC
TRBJ1-5	14	once	-	TRBV11-2	CASSRAGYNQPQHF	TGTGCCAGCAGCAGGGCAGGGTACAATCAGCCCCAGCATTTT
TRBJ2-2	14	medium-sized	-	TRBV6-4	CASRVTGIGGELFF	TGTGCCAGCAGAGTAACAGGGATAGGAGGGGAGCTGTTTTTT
TRBJ1-3	15	-	-	TRBV9	CASSVAGSSGNTIYF	TGTGCCAGCAGCGTAGCGGGGAGCTCTGGAAACACCATATATTTT
TRBJ1-3	14	-	TRBD1	TRBV29-1	CSVAGGSSGNTIYF	TGCAGCGTTGCAGGGGGCAGCTCTGGAAACACCATATATTTT
TRBJ2-5	13	once	TRBD2	TRBV5-6	CASSWTREETQYF	TGTGCCAGCAGCTGGACTAGGGAAGAGACCCAGTACTTC
TRBJ1-4	11	-	-	TRBV12-3/TRBV12-4	CASKRNEKLFF	TGTGCCAGCAAGAGGAATGAAAAACTGTTTTTT
TRBJ2-3	14	medium-sized	-	TRBV5-1	CASNGWASTDTQYF	TGCGCCAGCAATGGGTGGGCTAGCACAGATACGCAGTATTTT
TRBJ2-1	16	-	TRBD2	TRBV5-6	CASSLNLGAGTSEQFF	TGTGCCAGCAGCTTGAACCTGGGCGCAGGGACTAGTGAGCAGTTCTTC
TRBJ1-1	12	few	-	TRBV7-9	CASSLVVTEAFF	TGTGCCAGCAGCTTAGTCGTGACTGAAGCTTTCTTT
TRBJ1-1	11	few	-	TRBV19	CASSEAGRAFF	TGTGCCAGTAGTGAGGCGGGGCGGGCTTTCTTT
TRBJ2-1	15	-	TRBD2	TRBV18	CASSHRTSAYNEQFF	TGTGCCAGCTCCCATAGGACTAGCGCCTACAATGAGCAGTTCTTC
TRBJ1-2	14	-	TRBD1	TRBV3-1/TRBV3-2	CASRATGGEYGYTF	TGTGCCAGCAGGGCAACAGGGGGCGAATATGGCTACACCTTC
TRBJ2-3	15	few	TRBD2	TRBV3-1/TRBV3-2	CASSPTSGSTDTQYF	TGTGCCAGCAGCCCAACTAGCGGGAGCACAGATACGCAGTATTTT
TRBJ1-2	12	-	-	TRBV28	CAIKTGSYGYTF	TGTGCCATCAAGACCGGGAGCTATGGCTACACCTTC
TRBJ2-5	16	-	-	TRBV28	CASSFPGSSYEETQYF	TGTGCCAGCAGTTTTCCCGGTTCTTCCTATGAGGAGACCCAGTACTTC
TRBJ1-6	17	few	-	TRBV9	CASSGGPTSSYNSPLHF	TGTGCCAGCAGCGGGGGCCCAACCAGCTCCTATAATTCACCCCTCCACTTT
TRBJ2-3	15	-	TRBD1	TRBV24-1	CATSEGGQGLDTQYF	TGTGCCACCAGTGAGGGGGGACAGGGTCTAGATACGCAGTATTTT
TRBJ2-5	14	-	-	TRBV6-4	CASSDRLPFGTQYF	TGTGCCAGCAGTGACCGACTACCTTTTGGGACCCAGTACTTC
TRBJ2-1	15	few	-	TRBV11-3	CASRPAPGAYNEQFF	TGTGCCAGCAGACCCGCCCCCGGAGCCTACAATGAGCAGTTCTTC
TRBJ2-1	15	-	-	TRBV11-2	CASSLDNALGGEQFF	TGTGCCAGCAGCTTAGATAATGCGCTAGGCGGTGAGCAGTTCTTC
TRBJ2-6	18	-	TRBD1	TRBV7-9	CASSRDETGGAGANVLTF	TGTGCCAGCAGCCGAGACGAGACAGGGGGGGCTGGGGCCAACGTCCTGACTTTC
TRBJ2-3	13	-	-	TRBV19	CASSIGITDTQYF	TGTGCCAGTAGTATAGGTATCACAGATACGCAGTATTTT
TRBJ1-5	14	-	-	TRBV2	CASSAEASNQPQHF	TGTGCCAGCAGTGCGGAGGCATCCAATCAGCCCCAGCATTTT
TRBJ1-2	14	-	TRBD1	TRBV24-1	CATSDLTGGNGYTF	TGTGCCACCAGTGACCTGACAGGGGGGAATGGCTACACCTTC
TRBJ1-2	14	-	TRBD1	TRBV7-9	CASSPGTVNYGYTF	TGTGCCAGCAGCCCAGGGACAGTTAACTATGGCTACACCTTC
TRBJ2-5	15	-	-	TRBV7-2	CASSPGFIEQETQYF	TGTGCCAGCAGCCCCGGGTTCATAGAGCAAGAGACCCAGTACTTC
TRBJ2-1	20	once	TRBD1	TRBV24-1	CATSDPGTGKLLSSYNEQFF	TGTGCCACCAGTGACCCCGGGACAGGGAAGCTTCTTAGCTCCTACAATGAGCAGTTCTTC
TRBJ1-4	14	many	-	TRBV10-1	CASSDEGTREKLFF	TGCGCCAGCAGTGACGAGGGTACGAGAGAAAAACTGTTTTTT
TRBJ2-7	14	-	TRBD1	TRBV5-1	CASSEETGFHEQYF	TGCGCCAGCAGCGAGGAGACAGGGTTCCACGAGCAGTACTTC
TRBJ2-1	15	-	TRBD1	TRBV2	CASVMGQGARNEQFF	TGTGCCAGCGTCATGGGACAGGGGGCGAGGAATGAGCAGTTCTTC
TRBJ1-2	15	many	TRBD1	TRBV6-2/TRBV6-3	CASSSLGQGMDGYTF	TGTGCCAGCAGTTCCCTCGGACAGGGGATGGATGGCTACACCTTC